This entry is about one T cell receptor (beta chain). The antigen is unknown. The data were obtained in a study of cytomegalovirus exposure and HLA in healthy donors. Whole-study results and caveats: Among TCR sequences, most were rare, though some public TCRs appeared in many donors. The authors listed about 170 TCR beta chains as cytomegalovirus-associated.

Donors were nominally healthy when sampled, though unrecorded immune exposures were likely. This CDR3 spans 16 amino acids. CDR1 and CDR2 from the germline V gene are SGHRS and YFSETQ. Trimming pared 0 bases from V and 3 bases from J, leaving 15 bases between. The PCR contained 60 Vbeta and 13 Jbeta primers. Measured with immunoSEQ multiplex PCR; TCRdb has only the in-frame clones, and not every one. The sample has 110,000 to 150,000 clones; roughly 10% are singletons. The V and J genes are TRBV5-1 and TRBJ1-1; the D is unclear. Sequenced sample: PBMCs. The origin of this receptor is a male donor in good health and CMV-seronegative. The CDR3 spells CASSLGVLELYTEAFF. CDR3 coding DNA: TGCGCCAGCAGCTTGGGGGTCCTGGAGTTATACACTGAAGCTTTCTTT.